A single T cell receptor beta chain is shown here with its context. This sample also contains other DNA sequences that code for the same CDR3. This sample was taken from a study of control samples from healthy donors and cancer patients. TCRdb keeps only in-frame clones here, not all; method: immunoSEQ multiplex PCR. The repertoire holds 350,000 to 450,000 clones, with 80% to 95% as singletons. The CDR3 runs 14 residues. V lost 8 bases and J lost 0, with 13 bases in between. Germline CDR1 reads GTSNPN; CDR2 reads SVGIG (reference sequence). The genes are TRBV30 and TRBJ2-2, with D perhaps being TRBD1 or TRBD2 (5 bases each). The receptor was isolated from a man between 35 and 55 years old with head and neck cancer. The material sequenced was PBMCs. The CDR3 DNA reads TGTGCCGGAAGAGGGGCGTCGAACACCGGGGAGCTGTTTTTT. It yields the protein CAGRGASNTGELFF.